This T cell receptor beta chain is drawn from a study of T cells in Graves' hyperthyroidism and ophthalmopathy. Exclusion criteria comprised uncontrolled infection, other autoimmune disease, pregnancy or lactation. What was amplified from RNA transcripts were TCR beta CDR3 regions. The study used the HTBI primer set for a first-round RT-PCR of the TCR CDR3. TCRdb independently ran MiXCR on the multiplex PCR reads; one entry per CDR3 protein. The table has about 380,000 distinct CDR3 sequences, 15% to 20% seen once. Note on this clonotype: Antigen unknown.

The CDR3 length is 12 residues. V dropped 6 bases and J dropped 6; count of bases not matched to a gene: 4. The germline V gene has CDR1 DFQATT and CDR2 SNEGSKA (reference sequence). The study, taken as a whole, reports: A 13 V-J signature model discriminated ophthalmopathy versus stable hyperthyroidism. Researchers found most expanded thyroid clonotypes above 0.001 in blood as well.

The chain links TRBV20-1 to TRBJ1-2, with TRBD1 matching over 10 bases. This TCR came from a man in his late teens or twenties with Graves' ophthalmopathy. Sequencing was carried out using blood. Here the CDR3 reads CSARTGGNGYTF. The CDR3 DNA is TGCAGTGCCCGGACAGGGGGAAATGGCTACACCTTC.